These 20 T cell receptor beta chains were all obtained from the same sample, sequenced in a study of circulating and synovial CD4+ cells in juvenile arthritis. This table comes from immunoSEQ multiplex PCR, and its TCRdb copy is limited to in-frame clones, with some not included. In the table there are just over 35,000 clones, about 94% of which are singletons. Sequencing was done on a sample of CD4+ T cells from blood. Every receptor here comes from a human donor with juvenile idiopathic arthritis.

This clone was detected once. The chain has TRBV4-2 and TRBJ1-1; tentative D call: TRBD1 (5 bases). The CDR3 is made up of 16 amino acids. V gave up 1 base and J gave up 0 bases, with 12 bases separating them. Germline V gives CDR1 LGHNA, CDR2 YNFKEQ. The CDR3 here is CASSQVGGGLNTEAFF. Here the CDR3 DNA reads TGTGCCAGCAGCCAAGTCGGGGGTGGGTTGAACACTGAAGCTTTCTTT.

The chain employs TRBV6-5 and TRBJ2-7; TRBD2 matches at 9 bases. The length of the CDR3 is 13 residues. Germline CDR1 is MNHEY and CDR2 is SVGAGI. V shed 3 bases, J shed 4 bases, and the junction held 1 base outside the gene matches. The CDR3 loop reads CASSYTSGYEQYF. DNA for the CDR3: TGTGCCAGCAGTTATACTAGCGGGTACGAGCAGTACTTC.

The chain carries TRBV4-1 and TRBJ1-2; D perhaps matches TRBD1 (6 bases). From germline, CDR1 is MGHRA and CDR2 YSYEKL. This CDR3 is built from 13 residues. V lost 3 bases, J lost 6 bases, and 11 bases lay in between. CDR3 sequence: CASSHPDRNGYTF. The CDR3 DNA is TGCGCCAGCAGCCACCCGGACAGAAATGGCTACACCTTC.

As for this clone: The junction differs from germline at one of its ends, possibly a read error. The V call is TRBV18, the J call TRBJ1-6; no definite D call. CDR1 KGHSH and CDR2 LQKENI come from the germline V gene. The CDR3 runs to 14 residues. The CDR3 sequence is CASSPESYNSPLHF. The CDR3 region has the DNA TGTGCCAGCTCACCAGAATCCTATAATTCCCCCCTCCACTTT.

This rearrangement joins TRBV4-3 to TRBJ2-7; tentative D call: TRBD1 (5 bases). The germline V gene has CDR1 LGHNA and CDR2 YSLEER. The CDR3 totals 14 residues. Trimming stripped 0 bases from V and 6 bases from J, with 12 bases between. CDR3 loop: CASSQDSRRGEQYF. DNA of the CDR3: TGCGCCAGCAGCCAAGACTCTAGAAGGGGCGAGCAGTACTTC.

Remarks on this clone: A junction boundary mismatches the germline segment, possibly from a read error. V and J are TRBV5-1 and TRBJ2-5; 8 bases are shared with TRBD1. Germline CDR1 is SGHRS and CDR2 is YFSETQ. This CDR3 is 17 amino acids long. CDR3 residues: CASSLAGVGQVSEAQYF. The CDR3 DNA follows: TGCGCCAGCAGCTTGGCCGGAGTGGGACAGGTATCAGAGGCCCAGTACTTC. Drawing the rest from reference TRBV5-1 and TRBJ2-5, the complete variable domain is KAGVTQTPRYLIKTRGQQVTLSCSPISGHRSVSWYQQTPGQGLQFLFEYFSETQRNKGNFPGRFSGRQFSNSRSEMNVSTLELGDSALYLCASSLAGVGQVSEAQYFGPGTRLLVL.

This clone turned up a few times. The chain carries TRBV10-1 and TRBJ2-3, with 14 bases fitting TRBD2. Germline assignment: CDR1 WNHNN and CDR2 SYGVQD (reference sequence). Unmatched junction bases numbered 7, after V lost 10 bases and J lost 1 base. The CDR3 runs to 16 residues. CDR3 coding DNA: TGCGCCATCCGACTAGCGGGGGGGCTAGGCACAGATACGCAGTATTTT. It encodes CAIRLAGGLGTDTQYF.

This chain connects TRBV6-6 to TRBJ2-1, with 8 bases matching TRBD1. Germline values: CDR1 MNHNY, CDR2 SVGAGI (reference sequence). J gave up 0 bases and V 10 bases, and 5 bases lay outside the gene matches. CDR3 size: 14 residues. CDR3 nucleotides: TGTGCCACCGAACAGGGGGGCTCCTACAATGAGCAGTTCTTC. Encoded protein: CATEQGGSYNEQFF.

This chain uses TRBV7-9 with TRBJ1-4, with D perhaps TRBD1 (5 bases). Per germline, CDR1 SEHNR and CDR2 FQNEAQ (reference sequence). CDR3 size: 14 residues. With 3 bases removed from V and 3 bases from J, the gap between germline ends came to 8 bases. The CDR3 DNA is TGTGCCAGCAGCTTTTCGACAGCTAATGAAAAACTGTTTTTT. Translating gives CASSFSTANEKLFF.

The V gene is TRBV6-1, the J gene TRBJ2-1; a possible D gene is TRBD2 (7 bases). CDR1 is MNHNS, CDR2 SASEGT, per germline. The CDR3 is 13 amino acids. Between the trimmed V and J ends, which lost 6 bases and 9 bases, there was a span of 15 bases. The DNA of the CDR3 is TGTGCCAGCAGGAGGGGGGGGGCCGGTGAGCAGTTCTTC. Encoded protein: CASRRGGAGEQFF.

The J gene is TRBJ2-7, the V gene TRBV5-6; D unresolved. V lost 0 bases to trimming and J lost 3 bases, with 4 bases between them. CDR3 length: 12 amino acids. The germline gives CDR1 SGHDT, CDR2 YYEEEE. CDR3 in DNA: TGTGCCAGCAGCTTGGTGAGCTACGAGCAGTACTTC. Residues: CASSLVSYEQYF.

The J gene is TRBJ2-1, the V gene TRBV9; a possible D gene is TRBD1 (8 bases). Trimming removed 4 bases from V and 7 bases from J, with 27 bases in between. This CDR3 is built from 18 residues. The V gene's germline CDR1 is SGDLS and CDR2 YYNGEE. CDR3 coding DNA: TGTGCCAGCAGCCGGGGTGCAGGGGGCCTTCTAGCGGAGAATGAGCAGTTCTTC. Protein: CASSRGAGGLLAENEQFF.

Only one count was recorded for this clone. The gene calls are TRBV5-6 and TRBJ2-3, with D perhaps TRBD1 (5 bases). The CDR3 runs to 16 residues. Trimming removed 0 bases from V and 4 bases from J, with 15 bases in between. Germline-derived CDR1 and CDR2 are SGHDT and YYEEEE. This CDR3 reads CASSLVGEFRPDTQYF. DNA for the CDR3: TGTGCCAGCAGCTTGGTAGGGGAATTCCGTCCAGATACGCAGTATTTT.

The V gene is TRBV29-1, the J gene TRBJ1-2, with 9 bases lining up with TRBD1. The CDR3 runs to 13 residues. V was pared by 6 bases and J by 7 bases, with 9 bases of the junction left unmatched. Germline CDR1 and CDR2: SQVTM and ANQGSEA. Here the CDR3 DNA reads TGCAGCGTGTTGACAGGGGGAAGTTTTGGCTACACCTTC. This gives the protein CSVLTGGSFGYTF. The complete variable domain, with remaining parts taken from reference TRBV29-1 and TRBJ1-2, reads SAVISQKPSRDICQRGTSLTIQCQVDSQVTMMFWYRQQPGQSLTLIATANQGSEATYESGFVIDKFPISRPNLTFSTLTVSNMSPEDSSIYLCSVLTGGSFGYTFGSGTRLTVV.

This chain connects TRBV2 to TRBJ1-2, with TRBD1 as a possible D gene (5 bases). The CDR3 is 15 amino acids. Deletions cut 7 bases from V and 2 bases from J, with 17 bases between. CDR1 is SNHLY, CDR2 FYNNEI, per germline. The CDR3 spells CASIPSSGGNYGYTF. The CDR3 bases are TGTGCCAGCATCCCCTCGAGCGGGGGGAACTATGGCTACACCTTC. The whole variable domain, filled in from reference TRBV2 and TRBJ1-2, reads EPEVTQTPSHQVTQMGQEVILRCVPISNHLYFYWYRQILGQKVEFLVSFYNNEISEKSEIFDDQFSVERPDGSNFTLKIRSTKLEDSAMYFCASIPSSGGNYGYTFGSGTRLTVV.

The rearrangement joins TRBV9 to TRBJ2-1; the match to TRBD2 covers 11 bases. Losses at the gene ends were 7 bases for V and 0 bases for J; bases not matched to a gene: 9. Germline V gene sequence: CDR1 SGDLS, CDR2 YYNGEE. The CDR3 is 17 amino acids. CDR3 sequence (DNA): TGTGCCAGCGGTAGCGGGGGGGCCCAAAGCTCCTACAATGAGCAGTTCTTC. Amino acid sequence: CASGSGGAQSSYNEQFF.

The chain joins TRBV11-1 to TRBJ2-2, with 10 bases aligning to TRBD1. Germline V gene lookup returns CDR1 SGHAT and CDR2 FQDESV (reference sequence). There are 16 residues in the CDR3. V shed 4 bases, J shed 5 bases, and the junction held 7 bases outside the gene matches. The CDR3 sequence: CASSSSGDRGTGELFF. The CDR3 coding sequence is TGTGCCAGCAGCTCCTCAGGGGACAGGGGAACCGGGGAGCTGTTTTTT.

The CDR3 sequence is CASFWTGGVSYNEQFF. The CDR3 bases are TGTGCCAGCTTCTGGACAGGGGGGGTCTCCTACAATGAGCAGTTCTTC. V usage is TRBV7-9 and J usage is TRBJ2-1, with 10 bases aligning to TRBD1. The germline gives CDR1 SEHNR, CDR2 FQNEAQ (reference sequence). V shed 8 bases, J shed 0 bases, and the junction held 7 bases outside the gene matches. This CDR3 has 16 residues.

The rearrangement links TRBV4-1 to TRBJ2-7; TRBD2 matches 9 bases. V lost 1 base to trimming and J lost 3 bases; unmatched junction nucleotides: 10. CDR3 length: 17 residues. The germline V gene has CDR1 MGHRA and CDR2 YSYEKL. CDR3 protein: CASSQVKLGRGGYEQYF. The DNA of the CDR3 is TGCGCCAGCAGCCAAGTCAAACTGGGGCGGGGGGGCTACGAGCAGTACTTC.

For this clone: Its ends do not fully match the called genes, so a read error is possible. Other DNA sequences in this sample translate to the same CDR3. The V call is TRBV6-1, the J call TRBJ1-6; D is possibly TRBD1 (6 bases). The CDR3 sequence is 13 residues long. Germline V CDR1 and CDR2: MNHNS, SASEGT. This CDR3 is CASNTGLNSPLHF. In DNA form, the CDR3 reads TGTGCCAGCAACACAGGGTTGAATTCCCCCCTCCACTTT.